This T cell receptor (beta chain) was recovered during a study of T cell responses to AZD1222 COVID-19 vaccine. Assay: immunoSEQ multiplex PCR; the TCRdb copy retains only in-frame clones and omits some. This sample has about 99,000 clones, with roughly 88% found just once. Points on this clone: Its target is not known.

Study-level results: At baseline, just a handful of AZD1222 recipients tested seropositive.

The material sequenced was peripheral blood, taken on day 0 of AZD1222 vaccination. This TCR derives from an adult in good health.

The chain's CDR3 is CASRAGAYEQYF. CDR3 DNA sequence: TGTGCCAGCAGGGCCGGGGCCTACGAGCAGTACTTC. The V gene is TRBV6-5, the J gene TRBJ2-7; D may be TRBD2 (5 bases). The CDR3 is 12 residues long. The ends were cut back, 6 bases at V and 2 bases at J, with 8 bases in the middle. Germline CDR1 reads MNHEY; CDR2 reads SVGAGI.